A selection of T cell receptor beta chains follows, all from one sample in a study of vaccination and CD4 T cells after COVID-19. These receptors' targets are unknown. TCRdb itself ran the PCR reads through MiXCR, one entry per CDR3 protein. The top ten clones hold 5% to 6.5% of a sample with 20,000 to 25,000 distinct CDR3 sequences, 45% to 50% of them seen once. Source material: CD4+ T cells from blood, cultured in vitro. These receptors were obtained from a human donor who had recovered from COVID-19. CDR3s include the opening cysteine and the closing phenylalanine or tryptophan. The order of the fields is CDR3 length, D gene, V gene, clone size, J gene, CDR3 DNA, CDR3 protein. The D gene is left open where the match is weak. Only part of the rows carry a size: once, few, many, or a class if the clone is expanded.

13,TRBD2,TRBV24-1,few,TRBJ2-3,TGTGCCACCAGCGGGGGGGGAACAGATACGCAGTATTTT,CATSGGGTDTQYF
17,TRBD1,TRBV5-8,NA,TRBJ1-6,TGTGCCAGCAGCTTCCCCCGGACAGGAAAGGCTCACTCACCCCTCCACTTT,CASSFPRTGKAHSPLHF
14,NA,TRBV7-9,NA,TRBJ2-1,TGTGCCAGCAGCTCCCTCTTGAAAGGGAATGAGCAGTTCTTC,CASSSLLKGNEQFF
14,NA,TRBV20-1,once,TRBJ2-3,TGCAGTGCTAGAGTGGCACCTAGCACAGATACGCAGTATTTT,CSARVAPSTDTQYF
14,TRBD2,TRBV6-2/TRBV6-3,few,TRBJ2-7,TGTGCCAGCACCCAAGCGGGAGGAGTCAACGAGCAGTACTTC,CASTQAGGVNEQYF
15,TRBD2,TRBV6-5,NA,TRBJ2-5,TGTGCCAGCAGTTCGCGGACTAGCGGACAAGAGACCCAGTACTTC,CASSSRTSGQETQYF
14,NA,TRBV5-1,NA,TRBJ2-7,TGCGCCAGCAGCTTGGGGTCGTCTGCCGACGAGCAGTACTTC,CASSLGSSADEQYF
13,TRBD2,TRBV29-1,NA,TRBJ2-5,TGCAGCTTCCGCGGGAGGGTGAGAGAGACCCAGTACTTC,CSFRGRVRETQYF
15,NA,TRBV14,NA,TRBJ2-6,TGTGCCAGCAGCCAGGCAGGGAACCGGGGCAACGTCCTGACTTTC,CASSQAGNRGNVLTF
16,TRBD2,TRBV24-1,NA,TRBJ2-5,TGTGCCACCAGTGCCCTGACTAGCGGGAGGGGCGAGACCCAGTACTTC,CATSALTSGRGETQYF
13,TRBD2,TRBV20-1,NA,TRBJ2-7,TGCAGTGCGGAGACTAGCGGGATTGTCGAGCAGTACTTC,CSAETSGIVEQYF
13,NA,TRBV4-1,NA,TRBJ1-5,TGCGCCAGCAGCCAGGGGGCGATCGAGCCCCAGCATTTT,CASSQGAIEPQHF
19,NA,TRBV4-1,once,TRBJ2-2,TGCGCCAGCAGCCAAGATCTACAGGGAATCCACGCGAACACCGGGGAGCTGTTTTTT,CASSQDLQGIHANTGELFF
15,TRBD2,TRBV7-2,few,TRBJ2-1,TGTGCCAGCAGACCCGGGACTAGCAGTTACAATGAGCAGTTCTTC,CASRPGTSSYNEQFF
16,NA,TRBV7-9,NA,TRBJ1-3,TGTGCCAGCAGCTTAATTCGACAGACTTCTGGAAACACCATATATTTT,CASSLIRQTSGNTIYF
14,NA,TRBV7-2,NA,TRBJ1-3,TGTGCCAGCAGTCTTACGGGACCCCGAAACACCATATATTTT,CASSLTGPRNTIYF
14,NA,TRBV28,NA,TRBJ1-5,TGTGCCAGCATGATGGGCAGGGCGAATCAGCCCCAGCATTTT,CASMMGRANQPQHF
14,TRBD1,TRBV6-2/TRBV6-3,NA,TRBJ1-4,TGTGCCAGCCTACAACAGGGGGCGAGTGAAAAACTGTTTTTT,CASLQQGASEKLFF
14,NA,TRBV28,few,TRBJ2-7,TGTGCCAGCAGTTTAAGGCAATTACTCTACGAGCAGTACTTC,CASSLRQLLYEQYF
13,NA,TRBV6-1,NA,TRBJ2-7,TGTGCCAGCAGTGGTTCGGCGGGACACTTCTCGAACTTC,CASSGSAGHFSNF
15,TRBD2,TRBV7-7,few,TRBJ2-7,TGTGCTAGCAGCTTAGGAGTAGCGGGGGACTACGAGCAGTACTTC,CASSLGVAGDYEQYF
15,NA,TRBV20-1,NA,TRBJ1-5,TGCAGTGCTAGAGAAACGATGGGTAGCAATCAGCCCCAGCATTTT,CSARETMGSNQPQHF
13,NA,TRBV6-1,NA,TRBJ1-5,TGTGCCAGCAGCCTCGGGCAGAATCAGCCCCAGCATTTT,CASSLGQNQPQHF
14,NA,TRBV7-9,NA,TRBJ2-3,TGTGCCACAGGGGCGGGGATAAGCACAGATACGCAGTATTTT,CATGAGISTDTQYF
13,NA,TRBV7-2,few,TRBJ1-2,TGTGCCAGCAGCTTAGAGAGGGCTGCTGGCTACACCTTC,CASSLERAAGYTF
13,NA,TRBV10-2,NA,TRBJ1-2,TGCGCCAGCAGTGATGCCGGGCGCTATGGCTACACCTTC,CASSDAGRYGYTF
16,TRBD1,TRBV24-1,NA,TRBJ2-3,TGTGCCACCAGTGATTGGGACAGGGTTGGGACAGATACGCAGTATTTT,CATSDWDRVGTDTQYF
19,TRBD2,TRBV27,NA,TRBJ2-3,TGTGCCAGCAGTTGGCGTCGTTTGGCGGGAGATGAGGTCACAGATACGCAGTATTTT,CASSWRRLAGDEVTDTQYF
16,TRBD2,TRBV7-2,NA,TRBJ2-1,TGTGCCAGCAGCTCCCTAGCGGGGGGCTCCTACAATGAGCAGTTCTTC,CASSSLAGGSYNEQFF
15,TRBD1,TRBV9,NA,TRBJ2-5,TGTGCCAGCAGCCTCATGGGTGACAGGGGTGAGACCCAGTACTTC,CASSLMGDRGETQYF
11,NA,TRBV6-1,NA,TRBJ2-7,TGTGCCAGCAGACAGGGAAGGGAGCAGTACTTC,CASRQGREQYF
14,NA,TRBV28,NA,TRBJ2-7,TGTGCCAGCAGTTTAGGGCAGGAGGCAGGCGAGCAGTACTTC,CASSLGQEAGEQYF
12,NA,TRBV27,NA,TRBJ1-1,TGTGCCAGCAGCCGGGACAATATTGAAGCTTTCTTT,CASSRDNIEAFF
13,NA,TRBV30,NA,TRBJ1-3,TGTGCCCGCAAATCGGTGGGTGAAGACACCATATATTTT,CARKSVGEDTIYF
15,NA,TRBV4-1,NA,TRBJ2-5,TGCGCCAGCAGCCAAGTGAACCAAAACAGGGAGACCCAGTACTTC,CASSQVNQNRETQYF
12,NA,TRBV28,NA,TRBJ1-1,TGTGCCAGCTACAGGGTGTACACTGAAGCTTTCTTT,CASYRVYTEAFF
11,NA,TRBV20-1,NA,TRBJ1-2,TGCAGTGCTAGAATGGGATCTGGCTACACCTTC,CSARMGSGYTF
13,NA,TRBV20-1,NA,TRBJ1-6,TGCAGTGGGTCAGGTGGTGCTCGTTCACCCCTCCACTTT,CSGSGGARSPLHF
15,NA,TRBV19,NA,TRBJ1-2,TGTGCCAGTGGTATAGATCTCAGGGCGAGCTATGGCTACACCTTC,CASGIDLRASYGYTF
14,NA,TRBV28,NA,TRBJ1-1,TGTGCCAGCAGTTCCCCAGGGAGGGACACTGAAGCTTTCTTT,CASSSPGRDTEAFF
14,TRBD2,TRBV10-1,NA,TRBJ2-1,TGCGCCAGCAGTGAGGGCGGGAGCGATAATGAGCAGTTCTTC,CASSEGGSDNEQFF
15,NA,TRBV28,NA,TRBJ1-2,TGTGCCAGCAGTTTAGCCGAAAGGGGTGTGTATGGCTACACCTTC,CASSLAERGVYGYTF
15,TRBD2,TRBV7-2,NA,TRBJ2-7,TGTGCCAGCAGCTTAGAGGTAGCGGGAGCCTACGAGCAGTACTTC,CASSLEVAGAYEQYF
14,TRBD2,TRBV24-1,NA,TRBJ2-5,TGTGCCACCAGTGACCCCTCCGGGGGGGAGACCGAGTACTTC,CATSDPSGGETEYF
13,TRBD1,TRBV7-2,few,TRBJ1-6,TGTGCCAGCAGCTTAGAACAGGGGGCCACCCTCCACTTT,CASSLEQGATLHF
15,NA,TRBV6-5,NA,TRBJ1-3,TGTGCCAGCAGTTACGCGGGTTCCCCTGGAAACACCATATATTTT,CASSYAGSPGNTIYF
16,NA,TRBV6-1,NA,TRBJ1-2,TGTGCCAGCACTCTGGGCGGCGCGGGAGGGTACTATGGCTACACCTTC,CASTLGGAGGYYGYTF
16,TRBD1,TRBV18,NA,TRBJ2-5,TGTGCCAGCTCACCACTGGAGACAGGGTTCCAAGAGACCCAGTACTTC,CASSPLETGFQETQYF
14,NA,TRBV12-3/TRBV12-4,NA,TRBJ2-2,TGTGCCAGCAGTTTACAGGAGTGGACCGGGGAGCTGTTTTTT,CASSLQEWTGELFF
13,NA,TRBV25-1,NA,TRBJ2-7,TGTGCCAGCGCTAAAGGACAGCCTTACGAGCAGTACTTC,CASAKGQPYEQYF
15,NA,TRBV10-3,NA,TRBJ2-7,TGTGCCATCAGTGAGTCATATGAGAGCTCCTACGAGCAGTACTTC,CAISESYESSYEQYF
12,NA,TRBV6-1,NA,TRBJ2-3,TGTGCCAGCAGTCAGCAAGAATCTGCGCAGTATTTT,CASSQQESAQYF